The rows below give T cell receptor beta chains drawn from one sample of a study of blood T cells in healthy people across ages. TCRdb reprocessed the 5' RACE reads via MiXCR and lists one record per CDR3 protein. The sample yields 650,000 to 900,000 distinct CDR3 sequences, approximately 65% seen once. The sequencing sample was made of blood. Receptor source: a man aged 25-40 years in good health. The CDR3 runs from the conserved cysteine through the conserved F or W. The order of the fields is V gene, J gene, clone size, CDR3 length, D gene, CDR3 protein, CDR3 DNA. A D gene is named only where the DNA matches it firmly. A clone size is listed for some rows: how often the clone was seen (once, few, many), or a class if it is expanded.

>TRBV9|TRBJ1-6|.|13|.
CASSRVNNSPLHF
TGTGCCAGCAGCCGCGTGAATAATTCACCCCTCCACTTT
>TRBV5-5|TRBJ2-7|.|16|TRBD2
CASSLARTGGPYEQYF
TGTGCCAGCAGCTTGGCCCGGACGGGGGGGCCCTACGAGCAGTACTTC
>TRBV7-6|TRBJ2-3|.|14|TRBD1
CASSQTGVVGTQYF
TGTGCCAGCAGTCAGACAGGGGTGGTTGGTACGCAGTATTTT
>TRBV24-1|TRBJ1-4|few|16|.
CATSEGDFATNEKLFF
TGTGCCACCAGTGAAGGGGACTTTGCAACTAATGAAAAACTGTTTTTT
>TRBV7-2|TRBJ2-1|.|14|.
CASRSGIWNNEQFF
TGTGCCAGCAGATCCGGGATCTGGAACAATGAGCAGTTCTTC
>TRBV9|TRBJ2-7|.|15|TRBD1
CASSDQETGSYEQYF
TGTGCCAGCAGCGACCAGGAGACAGGGTCCTACGAGCAGTACTTC
>TRBV19|TRBJ2-2|.|16|TRBD2
CASSNPHRGGTGELFF
TGTGCCAGTAGTAATCCCCACCGGGGAGGGACCGGGGAGCTGTTTTTT
>TRBV15|TRBJ2-5|few|14|.
CATSRVGRPETQYF
TGTGCCACCAGCAGAGTCGGACGCCCTGAGACCCAGTACTTC
>TRBV12-3/TRBV12-4|TRBJ1-1|once|18|.
CASSLKKILQGRWTEAFF
TGTGCCAGCAGTTTGAAGAAGATTCTACAGGGCCGGTGGACTGAAGCTTTCTTT
>TRBV10-3|TRBJ2-3|.|19|TRBD2
CAISEGGTSGIPGTDTQYF
TGTGCCATCAGTGAGGGGGGGACTAGCGGGATACCTGGCACAGATACGCAGTATTTT
>TRBV10-3|TRBJ1-5|.|14|.
CAISTRESNQPQHF
TGTGCCATCAGTACCCGGGAAAGCAATCAGCCCCAGCATTTT
>TRBV20-1|TRBJ1-4|few|14|.
CSARAGQGREKLFF
TGCAGTGCTAGAGCCGGCCAGGGACGTGAAAAACTGTTTTTT
>TRBV7-9|TRBJ1-5|.|17|TRBD1
CASSSSGQVGLHQPQHF
TGTGCCAGCAGCTCCTCTGGACAGGTCGGCCTGCATCAGCCCCAGCATTTT
>TRBV29-1|TRBJ2-5|.|13|.
CTVSGGDQETQYF
TGCACCGTTAGTGGGGGCGATCAAGAGACCCAGTACTTC
>TRBV20-1|TRBJ2-7|.|14|TRBD2
CSASSGGGFREQYF
TGCAGTGCTTCCTCTGGGGGGGGGTTTCGTGAGCAGTACTTC
>TRBV4-2|TRBJ2-7|few|17|TRBD1
CASSQDSGQGIAYEQYF
TGTGCCAGCAGCCAAGATTCGGGACAGGGAATAGCCTACGAGCAGTACTTC
>TRBV25-1|TRBJ1-6|.|15|.
CASSWWQETDSPLHF
TGTGCCAGCAGCTGGTGGCAGGAAACGGATTCACCCCTCCACTTT
>TRBV12-3/TRBV12-4|TRBJ2-6|once|16|TRBD1
CASRDRGQTGANVLTF
TGTGCCAGCAGGGACAGGGGACAAACTGGGGCCAACGTCCTGACTTTC
>TRBV4-2|TRBJ1-6|.|15|.
CASSQDIGVDSPLHF
TGTGCCAGCAGCCAAGATATAGGGGTGGATTCACCCCTCCACTTT
>TRBV20-1|TRBJ2-5|once|15|TRBD2
CSAPPLAELQETQYF
TGCAGTGCCCCTCCACTAGCGGAACTTCAAGAGACCCAGTACTTC
>TRBV12-3/TRBV12-4|TRBJ2-3|once|13|.
CASRGGDRDTQYF
TGTGCCAGCAGGGGCGGGGACCGAGATACGCAGTATTTT
>TRBV2|TRBJ1-5|.|11|.
CASRLGQPQHF
TGTGCCAGCAGGCTCGGCCAGCCCCAGCATTTT
>TRBV12-3/TRBV12-4|TRBJ1-5|.|17|.
CASSFGSAPESNQPQHF
TGTGCCAGCAGTTTCGGGTCGGCACCTGAGAGCAATCAGCCCCAGCATTTT
>TRBV29-1|TRBJ1-5|.|12|.
CSASYSNQPQHF
TGCAGCGCTTCATATAGCAATCAGCCCCAGCATTTT
>TRBV7-2|TRBJ1-6|.|16|.
CASSPTSQGRRSPLHF
TGTGCCAGCAGCCCCACCTCCCAGGGAAGACGTTCACCCCTCCACTTT
>TRBV4-2|TRBJ2-3|.|16|.
CASSQSVDTSTDTQYF
TGTGCCAGCAGCCAATCTGTGGACACTAGCACAGATACGCAGTATTTT
>TRBV18|TRBJ2-5|.|15|TRBD2
CASSPPSGAEETQYF
TGTGCCAGCTCACCACCTAGCGGGGCCGAAGAGACCCAGTACTTC
>TRBV20-1|TRBJ1-5|few|16|.
CSARDHAGAAYQPQHF
TGCAGTGCTAGAGATCATGCAGGGGCTGCCTATCAGCCCCAGCATTTT
>TRBV28|TRBJ1-1|.|15|TRBD1
CASSLADRVGTEAFF
TGTGCCAGCAGTTTAGCTGACAGGGTAGGGACTGAAGCTTTCTTT
>TRBV28|TRBJ2-7|.|15|.
CASSLVGSPGYEQYF
TGTGCCAGCAGTTTAGTGGGCAGCCCAGGGTACGAGCAGTACTTC
>TRBV3-1|TRBJ1-2|.|14|.
CASSQDTTGSGYTF
TGTGCCAGCAGCCAAGACACCACAGGCTCTGGCTACACCTTC
>TRBV7-2|TRBJ2-5|few|15|TRBD1
CASSYTGQGKETQYF
TGTGCCAGCAGCTACACCGGACAGGGAAAAGAGACCCAGTACTTC
>TRBV9|TRBJ2-1|.|16|TRBD1
CASSGLTGKYRNEQFF
TGTGCCAGCAGCGGTCTGACAGGGAAGTATCGCAATGAGCAGTTCTTC
>TRBV7-2|TRBJ1-2|.|13|.
CASSLTGIYGYTF
TGTGCCAGCAGCTTAACAGGCATCTATGGCTACACCTTC
>TRBV20-1|TRBJ2-7|.|19|TRBD2
CSARDSPGTSEKSSYEQYF
TGCAGTGCTAGAGACTCGCCCGGGACTAGCGAGAAAAGCTCCTACGAGCAGTACTTC
>TRBV7-2|TRBJ2-1|.|19|TRBD2
CASSFVESGGALRYNEQFF
TGTGCCAGCAGCTTTGTCGAGAGCGGGGGGGCCCTACGCTACAATGAGCAGTTCTTC
>TRBV6-2/TRBV6-3|TRBJ2-1|few|12|.
CASSTMDNEQFF
TGTGCCAGCAGTACCATGGACAATGAGCAGTTCTTC
>TRBV20-1|TRBJ2-7|.|13|.
CSARSPGFYEQYF
TGCAGTGCTAGATCCCCCGGGTTCTACGAGCAGTACTTC
>TRBV4-1|TRBJ2-5|.|15|TRBD1
CASSLTDRGLETQYF
TGCGCCAGCAGCCTCACTGACAGGGGGCTAGAGACCCAGTACTTC
>TRBV6-1|TRBJ1-2|.|16|TRBD1
CASSELSRTGGNGYTF
TGTGCCAGCAGTGAATTGTCTCGGACAGGGGGAAACGGCTACACCTTC
>TRBV7-2|TRBJ1-2|.|12|.
CASSNVDYGYTF
TGTGCCAGCAGCAATGTGGACTATGGCTACACCTTC
>TRBV27|TRBJ2-7|.|15|TRBD1
CASSETWDRVNEQYF
TGTGCCAGCAGTGAAACCTGGGACAGGGTAAACGAGCAGTACTTC
>TRBV7-2|TRBJ2-7|.|15|.
CASSLESGLGYEQYF
TGTGCCAGCAGCTTAGAGTCAGGGCTAGGTTACGAGCAGTACTTC
>TRBV28|TRBJ1-3|.|14|.
CASSHPQGANTIYF
TGTGCCAGCAGTCACCCACAGGGAGCGAACACCATATATTTT
>TRBV27|TRBJ2-3|.|15|TRBD1
CASSLGQRTTDTQYF
TGTGCCAGCAGCCTGGGACAGAGAACCACAGATACGCAGTATTTT
>TRBV7-2|TRBJ2-3|.|15|.
CASSLLESLGDTQYF
TGTGCCAGCAGCTTACTCGAGAGTCTGGGGGATACGCAGTATTTT
>TRBV3-1|TRBJ2-3|many|15|.
CASSLALVEPDTQYF
TGTGCCAGCAGTCTAGCGTTGGTGGAGCCAGATACGCAGTATTTT
>TRBV3-1|TRBJ2-7|few|13|.
CASSRQGWGEQYF
TGTGCCAGCAGCCGCCAGGGTTGGGGCGAGCAGTACTTC
>TRBV10-3|TRBJ2-1|.|14|TRBD2
CAIRLAGGYNEQFF
TGTGCCATCAGACTAGCGGGGGGCTACAATGAGCAGTTCTTC
>TRBV7-9|TRBJ2-6|few|16|.
CASSLPGYSGANVLTF
TGTGCCAGCAGCTTACCTGGTTACTCTGGGGCCAACGTCCTGACTTTC
>TRBV28|TRBJ2-5|.|11|.
CASSLMGPSYF
TGTGCCAGCAGTTTAATGGGACCCTCGTACTTC
>TRBV7-3|TRBJ2-3|.|14|.
CASSLRPGPDTQYF
TGTGCCAGCAGCTTACGTCCCGGGCCAGATACGCAGTATTTT
>TRBV7-2|TRBJ1-2|.|15|.
CASSLPGTQDYGYTF
TGTGCCAGCAGCTTACCCGGGACGCAAGATTATGGCTACACCTTC
>TRBV6-6|TRBJ1-1|.|15|TRBD1
CASSYGTAEGPEAFF
TGTGCCAGCAGTTACGGGACAGCGGAAGGCCCTGAAGCTTTCTTT